This TCR beta chain was found in a study of cytomegalovirus exposure and HLA in healthy donors. Findings and caveats of the study: The study put under 200 TCR beta chains on its list as cytomegalovirus-associated. In vitro confirmation showed three CMV-associated chains to be CMV antigen specific. Later, an analysis found that TCR clusters from the first cohort tended to co-occur in the 130 or so validation repertoires.

Assay used: immunoSEQ multiplex PCR; TCRdb lists only in-frame clones, some missing. The sample lists about 140,000 clones, 87% occurring once. CDR3 size: 15 residues. Between the trimmed V and J ends, which lost 3 bases and 0 bases, there was a span of 9 bases. Germline CDR1 SGHAT, CDR2 FQNNGV. Details on this clone: The antigen is undetermined.

The source is a man in his late teens or twenties in good health and CMV-seropositive. Input material: PBMCs. The V call is TRBV11-2, the J call TRBJ1-5; D not resolved. The CDR3 sequence: CASSFQRSSNQPQHF. DNA of the CDR3: TGTGCCAGCAGCTTCCAGCGTAGTAGCAATCAGCCCCAGCATTTT.